The table lists the clone carrying this T cell receptor beta chain with a count of one. Repertoires were generated with immunoSEQ multiplex PCR, while TCRdb's copy carries only in-frame clones and drops some. The sample includes about 300,000 clones, roughly 89% of them seen just once. Seattle patients were enrolled during active infection and followed longitudinally. This entry comes from a study of blood T cell repertoires in COVID-19. Turning to the study itself: Researchers got acute and convalescent COVID-19 samples from the United States, Italy and Spain. The cDNA or gDNA used as material had been derived from T cells, B-cell-depleted T cells, or PBMCs.

The CDR3 is 18 residues long. V dropped 2 bases and J dropped 0 bases, with 17 bases sitting between them. The germline gives CDR1 MGHRA, CDR2 YSYEKL. The clonotype originates from a woman aged 25-40 years with COVID-19, enrolled during active disease. Sequenced material: peripheral blood. The V and J genes are TRBV4-1 and TRBJ1-5, with a possible D match to TRBD1 (5 bases). The CDR3 reads CASSQRGWESDSNQPQHF. The CDR3 DNA follows: TGCGCCAGCAGCCAACGGGGGTGGGAATCGGATAGCAATCAGCCCCAGCATTTT.